This record covers a single T cell receptor beta chain. What it recognizes is unknown. One end of the junction varies from germline; a read error may be responsible. The record originates from a study of siplizumab effects on memory and regulatory T cells. Study findings and constraints: Reactions containing siplizumab showed mappable alloreactive CD4+ clones averaging roughly 70% Treg-derived, versus 25% to 30% in controls. Contribution to the alloresponse seemed major for naive T cells, which also seemed more diverse than memory cells. The alloreactive clones that mapped to unstimulated subsets made up only a minor fraction.

Each sample had 95,000 to 100,000 TCR templates assayed. Clones were sequenced by immunoSEQ multiplex PCR, and TCRdb holds only the in-frame ones, with some missing. The sample consists of 100,000 or so clones, around 90% of them appearing once. The clonotype comes from a human donor in good health. Sequenced sample: non-Treg CD4+ T cells sorted from blood.

The DNA for the CDR3 is TGTGCTAGCAGGGACCTTCGCGCCAACACCGGGGAGCTGTTTTTT. Protein product: CASRDLRANTGELFF. The gene calls are TRBV7-7 and TRBJ2-2; D is perhaps TRBD1 or TRBD2 (5 bases each). The CDR3 has 15 residues. Germline V gene sequence: CDR1 SSHAT, CDR2 FNYEAQ (reference sequence).